This entry lists 28 T cell receptor beta chains sequenced from one sample in a study of cytomegalovirus exposure and HLA in healthy donors listed by TCRdb under 2017. The library was generated by the immunoSEQ multiplex PCR assay. For the multiplex PCR, a mixture combining 60 forward primers for TCR Vbeta segments and 13 reverse primers for TCR Jbeta segments was used. TCRdb took over this immuneACCESS table, retaining in-frame rearrangements with V and J assigned. Such tables are incomplete; in checked studies, under half of the missing clones stem from an unresolved V gene, and the remainder is unexplained. Here the sample has 150,000 to 200,000 clones; around 83% occur a single time. The top ten clonotypes cover over 0.85% of the sample. Sequenced sample: PBMCs. The receptors come from a girl aged 2 to 10 in good health and CMV-seropositive.

The chain combines TRBV4-1 with TRBJ2-7; 11 positions match TRBD2. There are 19 residues in the CDR3. Per germline, CDR1 MGHRA and CDR2 YSYEKL. V was clipped by 3 bases and J by 4 bases; unmatched bases: 17. For the CDR3, the DNA is TGCGCCAGCAGCCAGTTGATGCGGACTAGCGGGCGCCCCAAGTACGAGCAGTACTTC. Residues: CASSQLMRTSGRPKYEQYF.

The V and J genes are TRBV27 and TRBJ1-5; D unclear. The CDR3 is 14 amino acids. V was trimmed by 3 bases and J by 2 bases, leaving 8 bases between them. Germline V lookup: CDR1 MNHEY, CDR2 SMNVEV (reference sequence). The CDR3 sequence: CASSFTPGNQPQHF. In nucleotides, the CDR3 is TGTGCCAGCAGTTTTACCCCGGGCAATCAGCCCCAGCATTTT.

The chain carries TRBV5-4 and TRBJ2-5, with D perhaps matching TRBD2 (6 bases). V was cut by 4 bases and J by 1 base, with 11 bases left in between. Germline-derived CDR1 and CDR2 are SGHNT and YYREEE (reference sequence). The CDR3 spans 14 residues. In DNA, the CDR3 is TGTGCCAGCAGCGGGTGGGGACTCCAAGAGACCCAGTACTTC. It yields the protein CASSGWGLQETQYF.

Only a few counts were recorded for this clone. The rearrangement uses TRBV7-9 and TRBJ2-3; a possible D gene is TRBD2 (5 bases). This CDR3 region has 12 residues. Germline values: CDR1 SEHNR, CDR2 FQNEAQ (reference sequence). The germline V and J ends were trimmed by 7 bases and 14 bases, with 19 bases remaining between them. The CDR3 sequence is CASTFPKGERYF. Written as DNA, the CDR3 is TGTGCCAGCACCTTTCCCAAGGGAGAAAGGTATTTT.

J is TRBJ1-5 and V is TRBV10-2, with TRBD1 identical over 9 bases. The CDR3 covers 13 residues. The germline gives CDR1 WSHSY, CDR2 SAAADI. In nucleotides, the CDR3 is TGCACCAACCGGGACAGGGTAATTCAGCCCCAGCATTTT. This sequence encodes CTNRDRVIQPQHF.

V is TRBV28 and J is TRBJ1-5; D is undetermined. CDR1 is MDHEN, CDR2 SYDVKM, per germline. Trimming took off 2 bases at V and 2 bases at J, with 10 bases between the two ends. The CDR3 contains 15 residues. The CDR3 bases are TGTGCCAGCAGTTTAGAGCCACGAGGCAATCAGCCCCAGCATTTT. Its protein product is CASSLEPRGNQPQHF.

DNA for the CDR3: TGTGCCAGAAGCCTAAATAACACTGAAGCTTTCTTT. Protein product: CARSLNNTEAFF. The chain uses TRBV5-3 and TRBJ1-1; D is unresolved. TRBV5-3 belongs to the ORF category, with a function that is uncertain. The CDR3 covers 12 residues. V was pared by 4 bases and J by 2 bases, with 6 bases between.

This rearrangement joins TRBV5-1 to TRBJ1-3, with 7 nucleotides matching TRBD1. The junction had 9 bases not matched to a gene; V was cut back by 4 bases and J by 2 bases. CDR1 and CDR2 (germline): SGHRS, YFSETQ. The CDR3 contains 16 residues. CDR3 residues: CASSGGTVGAGNTIYF. The CDR3 region has the DNA TGCGCCAGCAGCGGGGGGACAGTAGGAGCTGGAAACACCATATATTTT.

V gene TRBV18 combines with J gene TRBJ1-2, with TRBD1 matching 11 bases. Germline loops: CDR1 KGHSH, CDR2 LQKENI. The CDR3 runs to 14 residues. Trimming at V came to 5 bases and at J to 5 bases, leaving 4 bases not matched to a gene. The CDR3 DNA follows: TGTGCCAGCTCAAGGACAGGGGGCGTTTATGGCTACACCTTC. Translated, it gives CASSRTGGVYGYTF.

The chain carries TRBV29-1 and TRBJ2-1; TRBD1 might be the D (5 bases). Germline CDR1 is SQVTM and CDR2 is ANQGSEA. The V end was cut by 6 bases, the J end by 2 bases, with 17 bases between. CDR3 size: 15 residues. The CDR3 nucleotides read TGCAGCGTGAAAACGGCGGTAGGGGCCTACAATGAGCAGTTCTTC. Its protein is CSVKTAVGAYNEQFF.

DNA of the CDR3: TGTGCCAGCAGTTTATACGGGGACAGGGTAGTTCTGGACGAGCAGTACTTC. This codes for CASSLYGDRVVLDEQYF. This rearrangement joins TRBV27 to TRBJ2-7; the match to TRBD1 covers 9 bases. This CDR3 has 17 residues. V lost 1 base to trimming and J lost 5 bases; unmatched junction nucleotides: 12. The V gene's germline CDR1 is MNHEY and CDR2 SMNVEV (reference sequence).

This chain joins TRBV18 and TRBJ2-2; 8 nucleotides agree with TRBD1. V trimming: 4 bases; J trimming: 3 bases; junction bases outside the gene matches: 4. The germline gives CDR1 KGHSH, CDR2 LQKENI. The CDR3 has 15 amino acids. The CDR3 DNA sequence: TGTGCCAGCTCACGGACGACAGGGGACACCGGGGAGCTGTTTTTT. This translates into CASSRTTGDTGELFF.

This sequence joins TRBV7-2 and TRBJ2-7; TRBD1 might be the D (5 bases). The germline CDR1 and CDR2 sequences are SGHTA and FQGNSA. Trimming stripped 1 base from V and 3 bases from J, with 13 bases between. This CDR3 has 15 amino acids. Here the CDR3 DNA reads TGTGCCAGCAGCTTAGGCAGACAGCCCAGCTACGAGCAGTACTTC. Residues: CASSLGRQPSYEQYF.

The chain joins TRBV28 to TRBJ1-5; perhaps TRBD1 as D (5 bases). This CDR3 has 15 residues. Between the trimmed V and J ends, which lost 7 bases and 5 bases, there was a span of 18 bases. Germline V CDR1 and CDR2: MDHEN, SYDVKM. The CDR3 DNA follows: TGTGCCAGCACGCCGGGACGGTGGGAGGATCAGCCCCAGCATTTT. It encodes CASTPGRWEDQPQHF.

J is TRBJ2-1 and V is TRBV10-1; a possible D gene is TRBD2 (5 bases). V was clipped by 0 bases and J by 9 bases, with 12 bases between them. From germline, CDR1 is WNHNN and CDR2 SYGVQD (reference sequence). The CDR3 consists of 14 residues. CDR3 residues: CASSESLEVGEQFF. As DNA, the CDR3 is TGCGCCAGCAGTGAGTCGCTGGAGGTAGGTGAGCAGTTCTTC.

V is TRBV19 and J is TRBJ2-2, with 11 bases fitting TRBD1. Germline V CDR1 and CDR2: LNHDA, SQIVND (reference sequence). This CDR3 comprises 17 residues. Trimming at V came to 2 bases and at J to 4 bases, leaving 6 bases not matched to a gene. CDR3 sequence: CASSISGQGAPTGELFF. The CDR3 DNA sequence: TGTGCCAGTAGTATATCTGGACAGGGGGCGCCCACCGGGGAGCTGTTTTTT.

The J gene is TRBJ2-1, the V gene TRBV6-6; D might be TRBD2 (6 bases). Between the trimmed V and J ends, which lost 0 bases and 3 bases, there was a span of 9 bases. Germline loops: CDR1 MNHNY, CDR2 SVGAGI (reference sequence). The CDR3 runs 15 residues. The CDR3, as DNA: TGTGCCAGCAGTTACTCGGGGGGAGGCTACAATGAGCAGTTCTTC. This encodes CASSYSGGGYNEQFF.

The J gene is TRBJ2-1, the V gene TRBV30, with D possibly being TRBD1 (5 bases). V shed 7 bases and J shed 5 bases, with 15 bases lying between them. Germline V gene sequence: CDR1 GTSNPN, CDR2 SVGIG (reference sequence). The CDR3 has 13 amino acids. The CDR3 spells CALGESYHNEQFF. As DNA, the CDR3 is TGTGCCTTAGGGGAAAGCTACCACAATGAGCAGTTCTTC.

The chain combines TRBV28 with TRBJ2-5, with 11 nucleotides matching TRBD1. J was trimmed by 5 bases and V by 4 bases; bases with no gene match: 6. The CDR3 has 15 residues. Germline V gives CDR1 MDHEN, CDR2 SYDVKM. CDR3 sequence (DNA): TGTGCCAGCAGTTCATCCGGGACAGGGGGGGAGACCCAGTACTTC. Amino acids: CASSSSGTGGETQYF.

The chain employs TRBV2 and TRBJ2-1, with D possibly being TRBD1 (5 bases). This CDR3 has 11 residues. The germline V gene encodes CDR1 SNHLY and CDR2 FYNNEI. V was cut by 6 bases and J by 9 bases, with 9 bases left in between. The CDR3 sequence is CASSQRGEQFF. The CDR3 DNA sequence: TGTGCCAGCAGCCAAAGGGGTGAGCAGTTCTTC.

This clone showed up just once. This sequence joins TRBV30 and TRBJ2-6; no clear D. The CDR3 loop spans 17 amino acids. Germline-derived CDR1 and CDR2 are GTSNPN and SVGIG (reference sequence). V shed 4 bases and J shed 0 bases, with 16 bases lying between them. CDR3 in DNA: TGTGCCTGGAATCCCCCCGGAGAAAGCTCTGGGGCCAACGTCCTGACTTTC. It is translated as CAWNPPGESSGANVLTF.

The sample holds one count of this clone. The chain links TRBV5-4 to TRBJ1-1, with TRBD1 identical over 9 bases. Per germline, CDR1 SGHNT and CDR2 YYREEE (reference sequence). The CDR3 is 16 amino acids. Losses at the gene ends were 9 bases for V and 3 bases for J; bases not matched to a gene: 15. Written as DNA, the CDR3 is TGTGCCATCTCCCGACAGGGGGGAGATCTCGACACTGAAGCTTTCTTT. This gives the protein CAISRQGGDLDTEAFF.

V and J are TRBV30 and TRBJ1-5; TRBD1 aligns across 9 bases. Trimming removed 3 bases from V and 1 base from J; junction bases left unmatched: 13. Germline CDR1 reads GTSNPN; CDR2 reads SVGIG (reference sequence). This CDR3 comprises 18 residues. The CDR3: CAWSQPWGQGKSNQPQHF. CDR3 DNA sequence: TGTGCCTGGAGCCAACCATGGGGACAGGGTAAGAGCAATCAGCCCCAGCATTTT.

This rearrangement joins TRBV7-6 to TRBJ2-4; the D gene is possibly TRBD2 (6 bases). Trimming shortened V by 0 bases and J by 2 bases, and 20 bases separated the two germline ends. Germline V gives CDR1 SGHVS, CDR2 FNYEAQ. The CDR3 contains 19 residues. In DNA form, the CDR3 reads TGTGCCAGCAGCTTAGCGCCACGGGGTAGCGGCAAGACCAAAAACATTCAGTACTTC. Protein sequence: CASSLAPRGSGKTKNIQYF.

The chain carries TRBV7-9 and TRBJ2-7, with TRBD2 matching over 10 bases. Germline-derived CDR1 and CDR2 are SEHNR and FQNEAQ (reference sequence). The CDR3 extends over 15 amino acids. V shed 5 bases, J shed 5 bases, and the junction held 9 bases outside the gene matches. CDR3 DNA: TGTGCCAGCAGCGCAAAGCGGGAGGGCCTTCACGAGCAGTACTTC. Residues: CASSAKREGLHEQYF.

V usage is TRBV18 and J usage is TRBJ2-7; weak D call: TRBD1 (6 bases). CDR3 length equals 14 residues. CDR1 and CDR2 (germline): KGHSH, LQKENI. V lost 6 bases and J 1 base, leaving 13 bases between the germline ends. The CDR3 is CASSAMGTSYEQYF. In DNA form, the CDR3 reads TGTGCCAGCTCGGCGATGGGGACATCCTACGAGCAGTACTTC.

The chain uses TRBV28 and TRBJ2-5, with D possibly being TRBD1 (6 bases). The germline V gene encodes CDR1 MDHEN and CDR2 SYDVKM. Trimming cost V 8 bases and J 1 base, with 14 bases left between them. This CDR3 spans 14 amino acids. CDR3 residues: CASSPGEPQETQYF. The CDR3 region has the DNA TGTGCCAGCTCCCCAGGGGAGCCCCAAGAGACCCAGTACTTC.

J is TRBJ2-2 and V is TRBV30; perhaps TRBD2 as D (6 bases). This CDR3 comprises 16 residues. V gave up 4 bases and J gave up 0 bases, with 15 bases separating them. Germline loops: CDR1 GTSNPN, CDR2 SVGIG (reference sequence). The CDR3: CAWTPRGGPNTGELFF. The CDR3 bases are TGTGCCTGGACTCCTCGGGGAGGTCCGAACACCGGGGAGCTGTTTTTT.